The source of this T cell receptor beta chain is a study of cytomegalovirus exposure and HLA in healthy donors. Study as a whole: Among 150 million to 200 million T cells, an earlier analysis found roughly 120 million unique TCR beta sequences. Study-wide results and limits: Later analysis identified some 16,000 TCR beta sequences associated with HLA alleles, using a false discovery rate threshold of 0.05. Previous analysis showed most TCR beta V segments were productive about 87% or about 30% of the time.

This clone was detected only a few times. Its antigen is not known. Researchers ran the PCR with 60 Vbeta and 13 Jbeta primers. Measured with immunoSEQ multiplex PCR; TCRdb has only the in-frame clones, and not every one. The sample holds about 43,000 clones, approximately 77% seen once. J was trimmed by 5 bases and V by 4 bases; bases with no gene match: 4. Germline V CDR1 and CDR2: MNHNS, SASEGT. The CDR3 is 15 residues long. The chain links TRBV6-1 to TRBJ2-2, with 10 bases that match TRBD2. What was sequenced was PBMCs. This TCR came from a man in his thirties or forties in good health and CMV-seronegative. This CDR3 reads CASSVLAGETGELFF. The CDR3 DNA sequence: TGTGCCAGCAGTGTGCTAGCGGGAGAAACCGGGGAGCTGTTTTTT.